This TCR beta chain appears in the sequencing data of a study of graft-versus-host responses after intestinal transplantation. At the level of the study: For approximately 3 years after anti-thymocyte globulin induction, all recipients took tacrolimus and steroids.

In germline, CDR1 is SGHTA, CDR2 FQGTGA. Trimming took 5 bases from V and 5 from J, leaving 8 bases between them. This CDR3 comprises 12 residues. This clone appeared a few times. Other nucleotide sequences from this sample produce the same CDR3. Method: immunoSEQ multiplex PCR; TCRdb's copy keeps in-frame clones and lacks some. The profile shows 75,000 to 100,000 clones, around nine tenths of them singletons. This TCR derives from a human patient who received an intestinal transplant, so some T cells may come from the graft donor. The chain carries TRBV7-3 and TRBJ2-3; D is unresolved. Sequenced material: PBMCs, taken 450 to 480 days after intestinal transplant. This chain's CDR3 is CASSPRGDTQYF. As DNA, the CDR3 is TGTGCCAGCAGCCCCCGAGGAGATACGCAGTATTTT. The full variable domain, with the rest looked up from reference TRBV7-3 and TRBJ2-3, is GAGVSQTPSNKVTEKGKYVELRCDPISGHTALYWYRQSLGQGPEFLIYFQGTGAADDSGLPNDRFFAVRPEGSVSTLKIQRTERGDSAVYLCASSPRGDTQYFGPGTRLTVL.